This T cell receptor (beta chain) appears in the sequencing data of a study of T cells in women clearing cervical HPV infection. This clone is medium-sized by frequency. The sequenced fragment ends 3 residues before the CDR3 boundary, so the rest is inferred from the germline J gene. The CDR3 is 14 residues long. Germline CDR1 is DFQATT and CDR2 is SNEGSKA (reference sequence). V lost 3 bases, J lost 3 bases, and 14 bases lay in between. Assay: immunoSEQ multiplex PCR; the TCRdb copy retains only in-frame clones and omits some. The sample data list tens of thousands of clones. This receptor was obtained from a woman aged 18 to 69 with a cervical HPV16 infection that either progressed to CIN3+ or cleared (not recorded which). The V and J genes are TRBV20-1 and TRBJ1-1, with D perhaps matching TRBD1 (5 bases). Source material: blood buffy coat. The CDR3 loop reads CSASLGRVDTEAFF. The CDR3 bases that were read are TGCAGTGCTAGCCTCGGCAGGGTAGACACTGAA.